The 10 T cell receptor beta chains presented below share a single source sample, sequenced in a study of radiation and T cells in renal cell carcinoma. The sample's time point: baseline pretreatment blood. Treatment reported: 15 Gy SBRT to primary tumor, nephrectomy 4 weeks later. TCRdb's copy holds only in-frame clones and misses some; the assay was immunoSEQ multiplex PCR. Among 130,000 to 150,000 clones, roughly 84% were seen once, and the ten largest hold about 11%. The specimen comprised blood, sampled from a patient whose treatment included radiotherapy and nephrectomy. These receptor sequences come from a woman aged 45 to 65 with renal cell carcinoma.

V gene TRBV5-1 combines with J gene TRBJ2-3, with 14 bases matching TRBD2. This CDR3 is 16 amino acids long. In germline, CDR1 is SGHRS, CDR2 YFSETQ. The ends lost 0 bases at V and 5 bases at J; junction bases unmatched: 2. The CDR3 DNA sequence: TGCGCCAGCAGCTTGGAGGGGACTAGCGGGGGAGATACGCAGTATTTT. Translated: CASSLEGTSGGDTQYF.

There are a few counts of this clone. The chain carries TRBV15 and TRBJ2-5, with D perhaps TRBD2 (7 bases). The CDR3 runs to 17 residues. From germline, CDR1 is LNHNV and CDR2 YYDKDF (reference sequence). Trimming shortened V by 1 base and J by 1 base, and 16 bases separated the two germline ends. The CDR3 is CATSRAPAAGAQETQYF. As DNA, the CDR3 is TGTGCCACCAGCAGAGCCCCTGCGGCGGGGGCCCAAGAGACCCAGTACTTC.

The chain uses TRBV5-1 and TRBJ1-2, with TRBD1 as a possible D gene (6 bases). CDR3 length: 17 amino acids. V lost 0 bases to trimming and J lost 0 bases, with 15 bases between them. Germline V CDR1 and CDR2: SGHRS, YFSETQ. CDR3 in amino acids: CASSLAGREGANYGYTF. The CDR3 DNA follows: TGCGCCAGCAGCTTGGCTGGCAGGGAGGGGGCTAACTATGGCTACACCTTC.

The chain combines TRBV7-3 with TRBJ2-2; the D gene could be TRBD1 or TRBD2 (5 bases each). CDR1 and CDR2 (germline): SGHTA, FQGTGA. V was shortened by 0 bases and J by 5 bases, with 10 bases between the two germline ends. The CDR3 has 15 amino acids. CDR3 bases: TGTGCCAGCAGCTTAACCGATGGGGGTACCGGGGAGCTGTTTTTT. Its translation: CASSLTDGGTGELFF.

The chain has TRBV2 and TRBJ2-1; D gene ambiguous. Germline V gene sequence: CDR1 SNHLY, CDR2 FYNNEI. Trimming left V 1 base short and J 0 bases short, with 7 bases between. The CDR3 consists of 15 residues. CDR3 in amino acids: CASSEDSRSYNEQFF. DNA for the CDR3: TGTGCCAGCAGTGAAGACTCGCGCTCCTACAATGAGCAGTTCTTC.

The chain uses TRBV9 and TRBJ2-7; 7 bases agree with TRBD2. Germline V gene lookup returns CDR1 SGDLS and CDR2 YYNGEE. CDR3 length: 15 amino acids. With 4 bases clipped from V and 1 base from J, the junction kept 8 bases outside the gene matches. CDR3 coding DNA: TGTGCCAGCAGCTCACAAGTAGCGGGTTCCTACGAGCAGTACTTC. Its translation is CASSSQVAGSYEQYF.

Turning to this clone: Other DNA sequences within the sample encode an identical CDR3. This sequence joins TRBV7-9 and TRBJ2-3; 14 nucleotides match TRBD2. This CDR3 contains 17 residues. The V gene's germline CDR1 is SEHNR and CDR2 FQNEAQ (reference sequence). With 5 bases clipped from V and 1 base from J, the junction kept 5 bases outside the gene matches. In nucleotides, the CDR3 is TGTGCCAGCAGCCCGGGACTAGCGGGGGCCCGCACAGATACGCAGTATTTT. It codes for CASSPGLAGARTDTQYF.

The V and J genes are TRBV7-8 and TRBJ1-1; weak D call: TRBD1 (5 bases). Trimming removed 0 bases from V and 10 bases from J, with 15 bases in between. Germline CDR1 reads SGHVS; CDR2 reads FQNEAQ. This CDR3 has 14 residues. The CDR3 sequence is CASSLASGTNRAFF. The CDR3 coding sequence is TGTGCCAGCAGCTTAGCGTCAGGGACTAATAGAGCTTTCTTT.

The chain combines TRBV20-1 with TRBJ1-2; D gene unclear. The CDR3 has 11 amino acids. The germline gives CDR1 DFQATT, CDR2 SNEGSKA (reference sequence). V dropped 4 bases and J dropped 6 bases, with 9 bases sitting between them. CDR3: CSATYGNGYTF. The CDR3 nucleotides read TGCAGTGCTACTTATGGGAATGGCTACACCTTC.

V and J are TRBV13 and TRBJ1-2, with 8 bases lining up with TRBD1. Unmatched junction bases numbered 10, after V lost 0 bases and J lost 1 base. CDR3 length equals 18 residues. Germline V CDR1 and CDR2: PRHDT, FYEKMQ (reference sequence). The DNA of the CDR3 is TGTGCCAGCAGCTTAGGCCTTGGGACAGGCCGCCTTAACTATGGCTACACCTTC. Protein product: CASSLGLGTGRLNYGYTF.